There are many counts of the clone carrying this T cell receptor (beta chain). Antigen unknown. TCRdb re-derived calls from the reads in MiXCR, one entry per CDR3 protein. The sample consists of 360,000 or so distinct CDR3 sequences, just under 35% of them appearing once. This specimen comes from a study of T cell repertoires in cytomegalovirus infection. General study points: The cumulative frequency of public TCR beta families identified carriers of CMV plus the relevant HLA. HLA-C-restricted CMV clonotypes gave the most frequent clonotype in two of eight donors.

This clonotype was obtained from a human donor in good health (CMV status not recorded). Some clones in this sample may be carry-over from other donors' samples. The sequencing used cultured PBMCs, collected from culture after CMV antigen stimulation.

CDR3 in amino acids: CASSHSYEQYF. Here the CDR3 DNA reads TGTGCCAGCAGCCACTCCTACGAGCAGTACTTC. The V call is TRBV7-2, the J call TRBJ2-7; the D is unclear. Germline loops: CDR1 SGHTA, CDR2 FQGNSA. The CDR3 is 11 amino acids. The V end was cut by 5 bases, the J end by 0 bases, with 2 bases between.